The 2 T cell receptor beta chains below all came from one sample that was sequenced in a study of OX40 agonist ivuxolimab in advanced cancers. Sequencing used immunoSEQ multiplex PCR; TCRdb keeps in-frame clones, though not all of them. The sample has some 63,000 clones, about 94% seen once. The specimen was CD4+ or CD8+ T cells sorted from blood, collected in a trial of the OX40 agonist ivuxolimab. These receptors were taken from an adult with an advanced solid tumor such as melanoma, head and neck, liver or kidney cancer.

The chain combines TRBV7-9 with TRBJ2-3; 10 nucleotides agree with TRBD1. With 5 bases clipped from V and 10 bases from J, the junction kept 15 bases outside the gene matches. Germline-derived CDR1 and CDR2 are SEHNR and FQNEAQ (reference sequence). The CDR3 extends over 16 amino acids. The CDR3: CASSRTGGNIPQPQYF. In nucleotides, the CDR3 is TGTGCCAGCAGCCGGACAGGGGGGAATATTCCGCAGCCGCAGTATTTT.

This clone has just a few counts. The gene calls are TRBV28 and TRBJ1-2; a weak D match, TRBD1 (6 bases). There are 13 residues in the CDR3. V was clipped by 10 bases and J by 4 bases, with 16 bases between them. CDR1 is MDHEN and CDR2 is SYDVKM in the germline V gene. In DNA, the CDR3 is TGTGCCATCCTGGGTGGGGGGCTCTATGGCTACACCTTC. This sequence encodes CAILGGGLYGYTF.